Sequencing of this T cell receptor (beta chain) was carried out in a study of T cells in Graves' hyperthyroidism and ophthalmopathy. Across the whole study: Once the initial diagnosis was made, peripheral blood was obtained before any treatment.

TCR beta CDR3 sequences were amplified from RNA transcripts. A set of HTBI primers served as the primers for a first-round RT-PCR of the TCR CDR3. Using its own MiXCR run on the multiplex PCR reads, TCRdb lists one record per CDR3 protein. Seen here are a few hundred thousand distinct CDR3 sequences, roughly an eighth observed once, and the top ten hold almost 35%. CDR1 and CDR2 (germline): MNHNS, SASEGT. Between the trimmed V and J ends, which lost 3 bases and 2 bases, there was a span of 2 bases. The CDR3 is 11 residues long. General observations from the study: The majority of expanded thyroid clonotypes above 0.001 also appeared in blood.

This clonotype was counted at least ten times. The antigen remains unidentified. The sequence was collected from a woman aged 40 to 49 with Graves' ophthalmopathy. Sample: blood. V gene TRBV6-1 combines with J gene TRBJ2-7; unclear D gene. The CDR3 coding sequence is TGTGCCAGCAGTGATGCCTACGAGCAGTACTTC. It yields the protein CASSDAYEQYF.